At least ten counts were recorded for the clone carrying this TCR beta chain. The data stem from a study of T cells in Graves' hyperthyroidism and ophthalmopathy. The CDR3 is made up of 14 amino acids. Trimming left V 4 bases short and J 4 bases short, with 14 bases between. Germline CDR1 is SEHNR and CDR2 is FQNEAQ (reference sequence). Amplification yielded TCR beta CDR3 regions, with RNA transcripts as the source. A set of HTBI primers served as the primers for a first-round RT-PCR of the TCR CDR3. A single record per CDR3 protein comes from TCRdb applying MiXCR to the multiplex PCR reads. The repertoire holds 400,000 to 550,000 distinct CDR3 sequences, with about 24% as singletons.

The chain has TRBV7-9 and TRBJ2-7, with D unclear. This clonotype originated in a woman in her twenties or thirties with Graves' ophthalmopathy. The sample comprised blood. CDR3 residues: CASSSTLVWYEQYF. CDR3 coding DNA: TGTGCCAGCAGCTCCACTCTGGTCTGGTACGAGCAGTACTTC.